A selection of T cell receptor beta chains follows, all from one sample in a study of blood T cell repertoires in COVID-19. Assay: immunoSEQ multiplex PCR; the TCRdb copy retains only in-frame clones and omits some. The sample includes about 180,000 clones, 84% of them seen just once. Sequencing input: peripheral blood. The source is a human donor in a cohort sampled during active COVID-19. Both conserved end residues are part of each CDR3. Each record gives: CDR3 protein, J gene, V gene.

cdr3_aa: CASSATGFNQPQHF
j_call: TRBJ1-5
v_call: TRBV2

cdr3_aa: CAISGVHLSGGAETQYF
j_call: TRBJ2-5
v_call: TRBV10-3

cdr3_aa: CASSLGSSYEQYF
j_call: TRBJ2-7
v_call: TRBV5-4

cdr3_aa: CASSSTSGGPYEQYF
j_call: TRBJ2-7
v_call: TRBV5-4

cdr3_aa: CASTRGGVGTGELFF
j_call: TRBJ2-2
v_call: TRBV6-6

cdr3_aa: CASSVGQGIGYGYTF
j_call: TRBJ1-2
v_call: TRBV9

cdr3_aa: CASKTSGGTDTQYF
j_call: TRBJ2-3
v_call: TRBV19

cdr3_aa: CASRLTGGADQPQHF
j_call: TRBJ1-5
v_call: TRBV6-5

cdr3_aa: CASSLGEDNEQFF
j_call: TRBJ2-1
v_call: TRBV11-3

cdr3_aa: CASSLQGGSDNSPLHF
j_call: TRBJ1-6
v_call: TRBV7-8

cdr3_aa: CASSYRTEKNEQYF
j_call: TRBJ2-7
v_call: TRBV6-2/TRBV6-3

cdr3_aa: CASSRRGQETQYF
j_call: TRBJ2-5
v_call: TRBV5-6

cdr3_aa: CASRTDRVGTEAFF
j_call: TRBJ1-1
v_call: TRBV19

cdr3_aa: CASSPGVRLDYGYTF
j_call: TRBJ1-2
v_call: TRBV7-8

cdr3_aa: CASSVASLAGVYEQYF
j_call: TRBJ2-7
v_call: TRBV9

cdr3_aa: CASSPLAGASYEQYF
j_call: TRBJ2-7
v_call: TRBV19

cdr3_aa: CASSAAGRDEQYF
j_call: TRBJ2-7
v_call: TRBV25-1

cdr3_aa: CAWSPPVMVREKLFF
j_call: TRBJ1-4
v_call: TRBV30

cdr3_aa: CASSVRDSYGYTF
j_call: TRBJ1-2
v_call: TRBV9

cdr3_aa: CSASLGTGDPHYGYTF
j_call: TRBJ1-2
v_call: TRBV20-1

cdr3_aa: CASRDSVRHYEQYF
j_call: TRBJ2-7
v_call: TRBV19

cdr3_aa: CASSLPGSGGDQETQYF
j_call: TRBJ2-5
v_call: TRBV27

cdr3_aa: CAWRSGTGKTFF
j_call: TRBJ1-1
v_call: TRBV30

cdr3_aa: CASSPGDSKQETQYF
j_call: TRBJ2-5
v_call: TRBV5-1